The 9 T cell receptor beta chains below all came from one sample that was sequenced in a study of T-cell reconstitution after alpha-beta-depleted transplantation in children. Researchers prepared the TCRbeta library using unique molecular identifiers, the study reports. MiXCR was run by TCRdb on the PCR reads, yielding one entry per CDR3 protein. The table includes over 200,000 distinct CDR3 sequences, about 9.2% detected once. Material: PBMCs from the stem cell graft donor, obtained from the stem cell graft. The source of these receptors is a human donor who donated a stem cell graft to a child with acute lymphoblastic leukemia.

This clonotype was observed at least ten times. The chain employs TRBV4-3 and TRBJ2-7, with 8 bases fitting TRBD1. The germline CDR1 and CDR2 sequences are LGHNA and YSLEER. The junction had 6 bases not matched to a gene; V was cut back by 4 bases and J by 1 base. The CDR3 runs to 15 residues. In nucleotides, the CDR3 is TGCGCCAGCAGCCGCATTGGGACAGGTTCCTACGAGCAGTACTTC. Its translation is CASSRIGTGSYEQYF.

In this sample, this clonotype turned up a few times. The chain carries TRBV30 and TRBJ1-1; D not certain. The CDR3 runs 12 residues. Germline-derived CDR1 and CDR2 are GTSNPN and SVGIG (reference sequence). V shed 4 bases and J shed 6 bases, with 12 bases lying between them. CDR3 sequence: CAWTPDSAEAFF. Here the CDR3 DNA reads TGTGCCTGGACCCCCGACTCTGCTGAAGCTTTCTTT.

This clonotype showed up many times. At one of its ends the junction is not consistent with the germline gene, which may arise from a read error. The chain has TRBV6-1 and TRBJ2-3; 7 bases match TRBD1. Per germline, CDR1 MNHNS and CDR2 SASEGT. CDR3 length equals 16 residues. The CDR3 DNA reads TGTGGCAGCAACTCGGTGGGGGACAGAAGCACAGATACGCAGTATTTT. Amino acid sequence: CGSNSVGDRSTDTQYF.

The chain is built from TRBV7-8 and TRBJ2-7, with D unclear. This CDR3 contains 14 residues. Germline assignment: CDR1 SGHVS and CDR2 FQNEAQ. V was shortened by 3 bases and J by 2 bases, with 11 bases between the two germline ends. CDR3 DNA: TGTGCCAGCAGCTTCTCAACTGGAACCTACGAGCAGTACTTC. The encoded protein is CASSFSTGTYEQYF.

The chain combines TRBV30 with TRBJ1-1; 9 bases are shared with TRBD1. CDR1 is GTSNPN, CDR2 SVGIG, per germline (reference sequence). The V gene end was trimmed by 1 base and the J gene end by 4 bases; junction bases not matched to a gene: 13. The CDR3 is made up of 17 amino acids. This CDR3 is CAWSGWTGAPGGTEAFF. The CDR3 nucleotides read TGTGCCTGGAGTGGCTGGACAGGGGCCCCCGGTGGCACTGAAGCTTTCTTT.

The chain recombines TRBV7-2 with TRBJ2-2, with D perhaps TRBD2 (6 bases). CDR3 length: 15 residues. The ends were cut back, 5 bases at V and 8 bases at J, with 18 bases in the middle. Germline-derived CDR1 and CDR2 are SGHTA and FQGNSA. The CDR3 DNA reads TGTGCCAGCAGCCCACTAGGAGGGTCGGGAGGGGAGCTGTTTTTT. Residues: CASSPLGGSGGELFF.

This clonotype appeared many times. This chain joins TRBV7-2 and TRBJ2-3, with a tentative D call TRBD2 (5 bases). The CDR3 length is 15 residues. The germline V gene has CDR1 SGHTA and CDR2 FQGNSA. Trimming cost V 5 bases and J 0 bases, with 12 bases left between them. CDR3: CASSRDYQSTDTQYF. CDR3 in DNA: TGTGCCAGCAGCCGCGACTACCAAAGCACAGATACGCAGTATTTT.

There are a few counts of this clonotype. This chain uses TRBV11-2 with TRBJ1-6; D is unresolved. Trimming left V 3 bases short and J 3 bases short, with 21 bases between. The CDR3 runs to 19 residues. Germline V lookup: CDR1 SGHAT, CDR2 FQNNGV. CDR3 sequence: CASSFRMFPRGHYNSPLHF. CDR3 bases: TGTGCCAGCAGCTTTAGGATGTTCCCCCGAGGGCACTATAATTCACCCCTCCACTTT.

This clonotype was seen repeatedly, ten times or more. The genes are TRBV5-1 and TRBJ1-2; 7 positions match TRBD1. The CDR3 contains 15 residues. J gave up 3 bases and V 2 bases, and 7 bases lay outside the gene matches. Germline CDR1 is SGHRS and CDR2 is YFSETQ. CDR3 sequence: CASSFSGGRDYGYTF. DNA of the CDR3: TGCGCCAGCAGCTTTTCAGGGGGGCGAGACTATGGCTACACCTTC.